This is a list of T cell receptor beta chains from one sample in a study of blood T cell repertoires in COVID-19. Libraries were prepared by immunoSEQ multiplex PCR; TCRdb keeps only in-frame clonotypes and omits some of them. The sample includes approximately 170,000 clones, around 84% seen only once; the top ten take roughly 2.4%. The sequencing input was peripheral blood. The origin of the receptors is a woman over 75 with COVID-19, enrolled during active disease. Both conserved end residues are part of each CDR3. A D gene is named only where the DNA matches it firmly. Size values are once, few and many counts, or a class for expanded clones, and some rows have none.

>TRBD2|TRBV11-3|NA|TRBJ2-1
CASSLDASGLYNEQFF
TGTGCCAGCAGCTTAGATGCTAGCGGGCTCTACAATGAGCAGTTCTTC
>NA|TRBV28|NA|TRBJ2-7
CASSWTVREQYF
TGTGCCAGCAGTTGGACAGTGCGCGAGCAGTACTTC
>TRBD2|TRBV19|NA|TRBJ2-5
CASSMGGYQETQYF
TGTGCCAGTAGTATGGGAGGGTACCAAGAGACCCAGTACTTC
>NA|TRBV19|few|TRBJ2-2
CASSGTSNTGELFF
TGTGCCAGTAGTGGCACATCGAACACCGGGGAGCTGTTTTTT
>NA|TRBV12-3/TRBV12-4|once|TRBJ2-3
CTSRGRVRDTQYF
TGTACCAGCAGGGGGAGGGTGAGAGATACGCAGTATTTT
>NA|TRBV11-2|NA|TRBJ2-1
CASRSTGYPEQFF
TGTGCCAGCAGGTCCACAGGGTACCCTGAGCAGTTCTTC
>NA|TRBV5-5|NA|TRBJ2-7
CASSPWGREQYF
TGTGCCAGCAGCCCTTGGGGGAGGGAGCAGTACTTC
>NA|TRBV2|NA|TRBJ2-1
CASTAGYNEQFF
TGTGCCAGCACCGCCGGGTACAATGAGCAGTTCTTC
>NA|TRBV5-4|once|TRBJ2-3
CASSLWGRSDTQYF
TGTGCCAGCAGCTTGTGGGGGAGGTCAGATACGCAGTATTTT
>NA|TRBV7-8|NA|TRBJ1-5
CASSSGGHQPQHF
TGTGCCAGCAGCTCGGGGGGACATCAGCCCCAGCATTTT
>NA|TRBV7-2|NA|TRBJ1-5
CASSLRPTGSNQPQHF
TGTGCCAGCAGCTTAAGACCGACAGGTAGCAATCAGCCCCAGCATTTT
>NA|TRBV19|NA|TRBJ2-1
CASSAPGGQDNEQFF
TGTGCCAGTAGTGCCCCGGGGGGACAGGACAATGAGCAGTTCTTC
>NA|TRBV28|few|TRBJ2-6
CASRPGGSGANVLTF
TGTGCCAGCAGACCCGGGGGCTCTGGGGCCAACGTCCTGACTTTC
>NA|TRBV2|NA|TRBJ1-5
CASRDPRGITQPQHF
TGTGCCAGCAGAGACCCTCGGGGGATCACACAGCCCCAGCATTTT
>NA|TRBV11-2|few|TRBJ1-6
CASQGTNYNSPLHF
TGTGCCAGCCAGGGAACAAACTATAATTCACCCCTCCACTTT
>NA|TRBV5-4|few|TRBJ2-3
CASSFDKPGSGTDTQYF
TGTGCCAGCAGCTTTGATAAGCCCGGGTCGGGGACAGATACGCAGTATTTT
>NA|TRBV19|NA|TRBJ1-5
CASNYGQFNQPQHF
TGTGCCAGTAATTACGGACAGTTCAATCAGCCCCAGCATTTT
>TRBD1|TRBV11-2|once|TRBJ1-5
CASSSGTGEQPQHF
TGTGCCAGCAGCTCCGGGACAGGGGAGCAGCCCCAGCATTTT
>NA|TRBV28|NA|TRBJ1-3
CASSSPWPSGNTIYF
TGTGCCAGCAGTTCCCCATGGCCCTCTGGAAACACCATATATTTT
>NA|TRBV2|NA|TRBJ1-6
CASSEGPAQGSPLHF
TGTGCCAGCAGTGAAGGCCCTGCCCAGGGATCACCCCTCCACTTT
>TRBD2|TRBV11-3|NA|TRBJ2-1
CASSPGLAGYNEQFF
TGTGCCAGCAGCCCTGGACTAGCGGGCTACAATGAGCAGTTCTTC
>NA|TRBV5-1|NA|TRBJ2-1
CASSFWTGGVMDEQFF
TGCGCCAGCAGCTTCTGGACCGGCGGGGTTATGGATGAGCAGTTCTTC
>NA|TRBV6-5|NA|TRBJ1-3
CASSYLRQEGVSTIYF
TGTGCCAGCAGTTACTTGAGGCAGGAGGGCGTTAGCACCATATATTTT
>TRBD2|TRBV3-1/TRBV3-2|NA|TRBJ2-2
CASSHLGLAGAGGELFF
TGTGCCAGCAGCCACCTAGGACTAGCGGGAGCGGGCGGGGAGCTGTTTTTT
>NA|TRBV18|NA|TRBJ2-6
CASSPLVRGLLPTGANVLTF
TGTGCCAGCTCACCGCTAGTGAGGGGGTTACTACCTACTGGGGCCAACGTCCTGACTTTC
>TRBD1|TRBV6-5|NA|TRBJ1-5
CASSSAGTGSNQPQHF
TGTGCCAGCAGTTCGGCCGGGACAGGGAGCAATCAGCCCCAGCATTTT
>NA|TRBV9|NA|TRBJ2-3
CASSVGGIADTQYF
TGTGCCAGCAGCGTAGGAGGGATAGCAGATACGCAGTATTTT
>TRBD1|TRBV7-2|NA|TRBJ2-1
CASSIRQGAWNEQFF
TGTGCCAGCAGCATCCGACAGGGGGCTTGGAATGAGCAGTTCTTC
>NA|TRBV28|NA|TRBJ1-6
CASSLVFGGLGHSPLHF
TGTGCCAGCAGTTTGGTATTTGGGGGGTTAGGGCATTCACCCCTCCACTTT
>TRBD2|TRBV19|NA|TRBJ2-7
CASTGLAGEPNEQYF
TGTGCCAGTACCGGACTAGCGGGAGAGCCCAACGAGCAGTACTTC
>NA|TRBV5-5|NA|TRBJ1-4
CASSSARIPTNEKLFF
TGTGCCAGCAGCTCGGCGCGGATACCTACTAATGAAAAACTGTTTTTT
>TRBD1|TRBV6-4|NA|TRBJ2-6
CASRPGTGVSGANVLTF
TGTGCCAGCAGGCCCGGGACAGGGGTGTCTGGGGCCAACGTCCTGACTTTC